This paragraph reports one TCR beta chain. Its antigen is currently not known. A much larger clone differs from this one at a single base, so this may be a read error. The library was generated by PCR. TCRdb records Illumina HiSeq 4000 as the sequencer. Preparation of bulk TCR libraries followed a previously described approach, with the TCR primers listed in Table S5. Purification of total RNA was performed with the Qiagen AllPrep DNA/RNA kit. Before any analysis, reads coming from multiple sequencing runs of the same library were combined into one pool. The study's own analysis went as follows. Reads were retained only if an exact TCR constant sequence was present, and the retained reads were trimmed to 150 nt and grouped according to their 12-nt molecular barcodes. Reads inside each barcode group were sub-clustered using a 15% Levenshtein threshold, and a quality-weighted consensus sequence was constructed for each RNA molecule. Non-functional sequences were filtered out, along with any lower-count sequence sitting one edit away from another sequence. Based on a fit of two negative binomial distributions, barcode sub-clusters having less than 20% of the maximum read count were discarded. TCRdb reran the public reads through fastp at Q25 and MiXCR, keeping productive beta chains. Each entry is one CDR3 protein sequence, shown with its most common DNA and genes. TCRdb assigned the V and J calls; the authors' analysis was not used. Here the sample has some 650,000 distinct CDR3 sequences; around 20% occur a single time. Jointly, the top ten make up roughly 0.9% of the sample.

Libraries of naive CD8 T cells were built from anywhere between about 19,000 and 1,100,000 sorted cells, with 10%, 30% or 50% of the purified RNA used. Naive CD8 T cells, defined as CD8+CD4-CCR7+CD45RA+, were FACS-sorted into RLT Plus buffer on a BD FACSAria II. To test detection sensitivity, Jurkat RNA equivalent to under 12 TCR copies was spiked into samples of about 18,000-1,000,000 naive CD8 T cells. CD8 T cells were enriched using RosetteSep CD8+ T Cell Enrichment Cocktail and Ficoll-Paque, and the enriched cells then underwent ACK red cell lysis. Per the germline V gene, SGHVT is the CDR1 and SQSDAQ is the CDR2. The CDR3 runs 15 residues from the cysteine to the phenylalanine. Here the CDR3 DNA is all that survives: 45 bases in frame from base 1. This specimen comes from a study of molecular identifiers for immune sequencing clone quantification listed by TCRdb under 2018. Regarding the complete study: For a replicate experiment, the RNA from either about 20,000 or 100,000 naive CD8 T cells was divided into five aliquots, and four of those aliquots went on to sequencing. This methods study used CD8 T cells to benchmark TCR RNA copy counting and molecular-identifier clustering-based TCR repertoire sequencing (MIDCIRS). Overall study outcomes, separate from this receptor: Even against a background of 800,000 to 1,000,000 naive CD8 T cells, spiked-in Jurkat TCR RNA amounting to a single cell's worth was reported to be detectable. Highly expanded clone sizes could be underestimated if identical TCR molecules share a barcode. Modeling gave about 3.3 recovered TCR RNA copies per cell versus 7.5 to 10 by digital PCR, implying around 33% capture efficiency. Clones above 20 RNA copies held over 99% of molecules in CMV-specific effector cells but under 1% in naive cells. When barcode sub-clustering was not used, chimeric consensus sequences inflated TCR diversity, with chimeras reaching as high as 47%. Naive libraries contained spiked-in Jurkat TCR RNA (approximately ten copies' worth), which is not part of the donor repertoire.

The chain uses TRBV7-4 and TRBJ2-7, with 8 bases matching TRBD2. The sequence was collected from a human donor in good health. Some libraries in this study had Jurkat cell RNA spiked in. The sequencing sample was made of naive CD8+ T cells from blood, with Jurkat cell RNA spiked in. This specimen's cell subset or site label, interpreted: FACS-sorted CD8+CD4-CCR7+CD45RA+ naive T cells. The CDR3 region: CAGSLGAGDAYEQYF. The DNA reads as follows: TGTGCCGGCAGCTTAGGAGCGGGAGATGCCTACGAGCAGTACTTC. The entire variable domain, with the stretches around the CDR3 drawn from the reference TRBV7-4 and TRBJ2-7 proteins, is GAGVSQSPRYKVAKRGRDVALRCDSISGHVTLYWYRQTLGQGSEVLTYSQSDAQRDKSGRPSGRFSAERPERSVSTLKIQRTEQGDSAVYLCAGSLGAGDAYEQYFGPGTRLTVT.